The 14 T cell receptor beta chains below come from one sample, sequenced in a study of cytomegalovirus exposure and HLA in healthy donors. PCR used 60 Vbeta primers and 13 Jbeta primers. The repertoire was sequenced with immunoSEQ multiplex PCR; TCRdb's copy has only in-frame clones and lacks some. This table holds just over 150,000 clones, roughly 80% found once. The sample was PBMCs. These receptors were obtained from a man between 18 and 35 years old in good health and CMV-seronegative.

This chain joins TRBV27 and TRBJ1-4; D is possibly TRBD1 (5 bases). The CDR3 spans 17 residues. The V and J ends lost 5 bases and 3 bases respectively, with 19 bases between them. The germline CDR1 and CDR2 sequences are MNHEY and SMNVEV (reference sequence). The CDR3 nucleotides read TGTGCCAGCAGTGGGCGAACCCACAGGACGTCTAATGAAAAACTGTTTTTT. Translating it yields CASSGRTHRTSNEKLFF. Full variable domain (remainder filled in from reference TRBV27 and TRBJ1-4): EAQVTQNPRYLITVTGKKLTVTCSQNMNHEYMSWYRQDPGLGLRQIYYSMNVEVTDKGDVPEGYKVSRKEKRNFPLILESPSPNQTSLYFCASSGRTHRTSNEKLFFGSGTQLSVL.

The chain joins TRBV28 to TRBJ2-7, with D uncertain. V lost 6 bases to trimming and J lost 1 base, with 4 bases between them. CDR3 length: 11 amino acids. The germline gives CDR1 MDHEN, CDR2 SYDVKM. Here the CDR3 DNA reads TGTGCCAGCAGCGAGTCCTACGAGCAGTACTTC. It is translated as CASSESYEQYF.

The V call is TRBV4-1, the J call TRBJ2-5, with 8 nucleotides matching TRBD1. CDR1 and CDR2 from the germline V gene are MGHRA and YSYEKL. V lost 1 base to trimming and J lost 5 bases; unmatched junction nucleotides: 12. The CDR3 consists of 17 residues. The CDR3 sequence: CASSQVSRDWTGETQYF. The CDR3 DNA follows: TGCGCCAGCAGCCAAGTCTCGCGGGATTGGACAGGGGAGACCCAGTACTTC.

The V gene is TRBV2, the J gene TRBJ1-1; D is uncertain. The CDR3 has 15 residues. With 5 bases removed from V and 0 bases from J, the gap between germline ends came to 13 bases. Germline V CDR1 and CDR2: SNHLY, FYNNEI. The CDR3, as DNA: TGTGCCAGCAGTTCCCTGGCATCGATGAACACTGAAGCTTTCTTT. It specifies CASSSLASMNTEAFF.

This chain connects TRBV19 to TRBJ1-4; 8 bases are shared with TRBD1. The CDR3 runs 16 residues. Germline V gene data show CDR1 as LNHDA and CDR2 as SQIVND (reference sequence). The ends lost 7 bases at V and 7 bases at J; junction bases unmatched: 14. The CDR3 nucleotides are TGTGCCAGTACCCACGACCGCGGACAGGGTGGTGAAAAACTGTTTTTT. Translating gives CASTHDRGQGGEKLFF.

The CDR3 spells CASKRGLLGGYTF. In DNA form, the CDR3 reads TGTGCCAGCAAGCGGGGGCTCTTGGGAGGCTACACCTTC. The rearrangement links TRBV2 to TRBJ1-2, with D possibly being TRBD1 (6 bases). The V gene's germline CDR1 is SNHLY and CDR2 FYNNEI. The V end was cut by 7 bases, the J end by 8 bases, with 17 bases between. This CDR3 region has 13 residues.

The chain carries TRBV4-1 and TRBJ2-2, with 11 positions matching TRBD2. CDR3 length: 17 amino acids. Per the germline V gene, CDR1 is MGHRA and CDR2 is YSYEKL. V was clipped by 3 bases and J by 6 bases; unmatched bases: 9. CDR3 region: CASSQVFSGGAPGELFF. CDR3 coding DNA: TGCGCCAGCAGCCAGGTTTTTAGCGGGGGGGCCCCCGGGGAGCTGTTTTTT.

This clone was detected once. The chain carries TRBV27 and TRBJ2-7; D might be TRBD2 (6 bases). Trimming removed 4 bases from V and 3 bases from J, with 10 bases in between. Germline V gene data show CDR1 as MNHEY and CDR2 as SMNVEV (reference sequence). The CDR3 consists of 13 residues. CDR3 DNA sequence: TGTGCCAGCAGTTACGGGAGATTCTACGAGCAGTACTTC. As protein: CASSYGRFYEQYF.

The rearrangement joins TRBV5-1 to TRBJ2-1; 12 bases are shared with TRBD2. Unmatched junction bases numbered 7, after V lost 3 bases and J lost 6 bases. The CDR3 is made up of 16 amino acids. CDR1 is SGHRS and CDR2 is YFSETQ in the germline V gene. The CDR3 region has the DNA TGCGCCAGCAGCTCGGGGCTAGCGGGAGGGCTCAATGAGCAGTTCTTC. Encoded protein: CASSSGLAGGLNEQFF.

The V gene is TRBV10-3, the J gene TRBJ2-2; weak D call: TRBD2 (5 bases). CDR3 size: 15 residues. The germline V gene encodes CDR1 ENHRY and CDR2 SYGVKD. V was pared by 3 bases and J by 5 bases, with 13 bases between. CDR3 amino acids: CAISDGREGTGELFF. CDR3 sequence (DNA): TGTGCCATCAGTGATGGCCGGGAAGGGACCGGGGAGCTGTTTTTT.

The V and J genes are TRBV20-1 and TRBJ1-1; tentatively, D is TRBD1 (6 bases). This CDR3 has 11 residues. The germline V gene has CDR1 DFQATT and CDR2 SNEGSKA (reference sequence). CDR3 amino acids: CGGGVDTEAFF. The CDR3, as DNA: TGCGGAGGGGGGGTCGACACTGAAGCTTTCTTT.

The chain combines TRBV28 with TRBJ2-1, with 11 bases matching TRBD1. V gave up 6 bases and J gave up 4 bases; unmatched junction bases: 11. The CDR3 is made up of 17 amino acids. The germline V gene encodes CDR1 MDHEN and CDR2 SYDVKM. CDR3 region: CASRGSSGTGGYNEQFF. CDR3 nucleotides: TGTGCCAGCAGGGGCAGCTCCGGGACAGGGGGGTACAATGAGCAGTTCTTC.

The gene calls are TRBV25-1 and TRBJ2-5; D remains unclear. Germline CDR1 MGHDK, CDR2 SYGVNS. The CDR3 runs to 14 residues. The V gene lost 4 bases and the J gene lost 1 base, with 10 bases spanning the gap. CDR3 region: CASSATWSQETQYF. The CDR3 region has the DNA TGTGCCAGCAGTGCTACGTGGTCCCAAGAGACCCAGTACTTC.

The chain has TRBV11-2 and TRBJ2-5, with TRBD2 matching over 14 bases. CDR1 is SGHAT, CDR2 FQNNGV, per germline. V was pared by 5 bases and J by 5 bases, with 7 bases of the junction left unmatched. The CDR3 has 16 amino acids. CDR3 amino acids: CASSSWTSGGQETQYF. In DNA, the CDR3 is TGTGCCAGCAGCAGCTGGACTAGCGGGGGGCAGGAGACCCAGTACTTC.